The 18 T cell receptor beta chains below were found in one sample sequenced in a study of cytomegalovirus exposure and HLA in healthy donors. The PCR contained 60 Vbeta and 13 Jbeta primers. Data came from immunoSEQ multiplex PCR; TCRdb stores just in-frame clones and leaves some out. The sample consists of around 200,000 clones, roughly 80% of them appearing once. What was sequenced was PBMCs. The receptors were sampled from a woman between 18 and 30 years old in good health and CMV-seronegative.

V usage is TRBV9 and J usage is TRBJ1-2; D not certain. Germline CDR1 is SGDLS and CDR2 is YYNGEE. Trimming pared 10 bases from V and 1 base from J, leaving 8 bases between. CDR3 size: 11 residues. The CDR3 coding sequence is TGTGCCTCGTCTTATAACTATGGCTACACCTTC. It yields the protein CASSYNYGYTF.

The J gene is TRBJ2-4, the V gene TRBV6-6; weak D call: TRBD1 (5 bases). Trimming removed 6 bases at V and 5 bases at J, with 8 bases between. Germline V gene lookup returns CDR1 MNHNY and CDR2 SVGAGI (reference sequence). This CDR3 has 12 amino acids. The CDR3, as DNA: TGTGCCAGCAGGCCGACAGAAAACATTCAGTACTTC. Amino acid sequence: CASRPTENIQYF.

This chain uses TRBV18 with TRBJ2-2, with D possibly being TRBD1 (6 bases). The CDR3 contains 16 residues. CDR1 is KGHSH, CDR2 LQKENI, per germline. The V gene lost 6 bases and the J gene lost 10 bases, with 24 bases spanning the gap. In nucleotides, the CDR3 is TGTGCCAGCTCGCCTACAGGGCTCCCTCTGTTTCTGGAGCTGTTTTTT. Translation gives CASSPTGLPLFLELFF. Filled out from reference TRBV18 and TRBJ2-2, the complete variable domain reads NAGVMQNPRHLVRRRGQEARLRCSPMKGHSHVYWYRQLPEEGLKFMVYLQKENIIDESGMPKERFSAEFPKEGPSILRIQQVVRGDSAAYFCASSPTGLPLFLELFFGEGSRLTVL.

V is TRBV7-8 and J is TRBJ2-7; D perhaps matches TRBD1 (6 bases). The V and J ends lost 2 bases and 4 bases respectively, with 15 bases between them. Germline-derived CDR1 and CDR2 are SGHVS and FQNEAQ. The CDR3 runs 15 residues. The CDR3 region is CASSLKAGAKYEQYF. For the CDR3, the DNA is TGTGCCAGCAGCTTAAAGGCAGGGGCTAAATACGAGCAGTACTTC.

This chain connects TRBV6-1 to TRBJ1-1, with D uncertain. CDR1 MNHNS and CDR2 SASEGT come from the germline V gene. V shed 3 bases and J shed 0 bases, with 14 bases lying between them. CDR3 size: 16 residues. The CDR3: CASSDEPHYMNTEAFF. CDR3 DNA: TGTGCCAGCAGTGATGAGCCGCACTACATGAACACTGAAGCTTTCTTT.

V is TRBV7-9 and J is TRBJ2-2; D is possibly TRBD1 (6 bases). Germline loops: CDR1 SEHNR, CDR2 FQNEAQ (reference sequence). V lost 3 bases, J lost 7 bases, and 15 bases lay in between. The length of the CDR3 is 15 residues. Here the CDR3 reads CASSLDSLVRGELFF. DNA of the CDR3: TGTGCCAGCAGCTTGGACAGTCTAGTTCGCGGGGAGCTGTTTTTT.

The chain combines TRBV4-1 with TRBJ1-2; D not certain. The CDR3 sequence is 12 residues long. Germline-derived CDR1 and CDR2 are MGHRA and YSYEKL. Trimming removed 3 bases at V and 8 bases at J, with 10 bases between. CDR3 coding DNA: TGCGCCAGCAGCCAGCGGGCCTCGGGCTACACCTTC. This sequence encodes CASSQRASGYTF.

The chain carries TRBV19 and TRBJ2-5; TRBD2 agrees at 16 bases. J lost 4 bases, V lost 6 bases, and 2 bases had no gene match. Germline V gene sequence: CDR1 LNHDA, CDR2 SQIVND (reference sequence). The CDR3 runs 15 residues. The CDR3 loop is CASRGLAGGRETQYF. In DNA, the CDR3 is TGTGCCAGTAGGGGACTAGCGGGGGGGCGAGAGACCCAGTACTTC.

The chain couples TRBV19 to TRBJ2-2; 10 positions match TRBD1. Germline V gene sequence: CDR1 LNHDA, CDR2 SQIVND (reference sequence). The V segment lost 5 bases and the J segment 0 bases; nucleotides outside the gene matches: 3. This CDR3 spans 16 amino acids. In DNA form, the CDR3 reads TGTGCCAGTAGTGGGGACAGGGGCGCGAACACCGGGGAGCTGTTTTTT. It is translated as CASSGDRGANTGELFF. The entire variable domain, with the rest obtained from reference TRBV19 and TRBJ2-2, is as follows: DGGITQSPKYLFRKEGQNVTLSCEQNLNHDAMYWYRQDPGQGLRLIYYSQIVNDFQKGDIAEGYSVSREKKESFPLTVTSAQKNPTAFYLCASSGDRGANTGELFFGEGSRLTVL.

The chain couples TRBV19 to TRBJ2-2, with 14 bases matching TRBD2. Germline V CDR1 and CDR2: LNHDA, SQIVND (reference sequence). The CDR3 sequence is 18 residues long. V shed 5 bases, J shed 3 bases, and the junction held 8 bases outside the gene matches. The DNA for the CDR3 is TGTGCCAGTAGTTTTGGACTAGCGGGGGGCCTGGACACCGGGGAGCTGTTTTTT. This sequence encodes CASSFGLAGGLDTGELFF.

The CDR3: CASSPPWASGGSKETQYF. The DNA for the CDR3 is TGTGCCAGCTCACCACCTTGGGCCAGCGGGGGATCAAAAGAGACCCAGTACTTC. The J gene is TRBJ2-5, the V gene TRBV18, with 8 nucleotides matching TRBD2. The V segment lost 0 bases and the J segment 3 bases; nucleotides outside the gene matches: 12. This CDR3 spans 18 amino acids. Germline CDR1 is KGHSH and CDR2 is LQKENI.

CDR3 amino acids: CASSPGGGTEAFF. Written as DNA, the CDR3 is TGTGCCAGCAGTCCCGGGGGAGGCACTGAAGCTTTCTTT. The chain is built from TRBV28 and TRBJ1-1; D possibly corresponds to TRBD1 (5 bases). Germline CDR1 is MDHEN and CDR2 is SYDVKM. V lost 5 bases, J lost 4 bases, and 11 bases lay in between. This CDR3 is 13 amino acids long.

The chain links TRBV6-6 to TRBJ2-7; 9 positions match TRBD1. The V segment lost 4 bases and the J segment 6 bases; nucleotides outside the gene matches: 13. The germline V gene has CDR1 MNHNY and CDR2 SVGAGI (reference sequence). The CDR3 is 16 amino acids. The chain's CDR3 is CASSFPTGTGRGEQYF. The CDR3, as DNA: TGTGCCAGCAGTTTCCCCACCGGGACAGGGCGTGGCGAGCAGTACTTC.

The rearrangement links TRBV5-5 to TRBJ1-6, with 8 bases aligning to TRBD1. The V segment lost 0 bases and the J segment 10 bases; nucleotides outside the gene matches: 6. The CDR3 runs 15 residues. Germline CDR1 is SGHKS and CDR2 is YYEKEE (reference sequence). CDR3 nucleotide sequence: TGTGCCAGCAGCTTGGATGCAGGGGGCTGGTCACCCCTCCACTTT. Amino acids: CASSLDAGGWSPLHF.

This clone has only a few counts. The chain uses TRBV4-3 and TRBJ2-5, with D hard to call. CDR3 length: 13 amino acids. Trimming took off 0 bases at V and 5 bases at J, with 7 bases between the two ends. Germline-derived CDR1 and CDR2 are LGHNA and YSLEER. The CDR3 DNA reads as TGCGCCAGCAGCCAAGAAGCTCTGGAGACCCAGTACTTC. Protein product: CASSQEALETQYF.

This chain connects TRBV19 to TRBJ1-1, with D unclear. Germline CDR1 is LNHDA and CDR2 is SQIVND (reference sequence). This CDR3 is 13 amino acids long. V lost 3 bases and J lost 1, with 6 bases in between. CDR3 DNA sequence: TGTGCCAGTAGTATGGAGGGGAACACTGAAGCTTTCTTT. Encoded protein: CASSMEGNTEAFF.

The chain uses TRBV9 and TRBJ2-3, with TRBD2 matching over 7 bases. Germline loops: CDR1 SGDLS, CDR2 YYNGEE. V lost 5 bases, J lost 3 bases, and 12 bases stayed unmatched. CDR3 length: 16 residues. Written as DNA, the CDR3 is TGTGCCAGCAGTTGGATGGGGGGAGGGGTGACAGATACGCAGTATTTT. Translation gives CASSWMGGGVTDTQYF.

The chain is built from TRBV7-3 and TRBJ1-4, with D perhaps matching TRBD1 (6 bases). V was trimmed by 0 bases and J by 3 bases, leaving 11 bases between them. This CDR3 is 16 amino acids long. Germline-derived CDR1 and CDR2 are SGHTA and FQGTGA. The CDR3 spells CASSLTGASSNEKLFF. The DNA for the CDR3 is TGTGCCAGCAGCTTAACGGGGGCCAGCTCTAATGAAAAACTGTTTTTT. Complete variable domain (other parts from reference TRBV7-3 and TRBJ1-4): GAGVSQTPSNKVTEKGKYVELRCDPISGHTALYWYRQSLGQGPEFLIYFQGTGAADDSGLPNDRFFAVRPEGSVSTLKIQRTERGDSAVYLCASSLTGASSNEKLFFGSGTQLSVL.